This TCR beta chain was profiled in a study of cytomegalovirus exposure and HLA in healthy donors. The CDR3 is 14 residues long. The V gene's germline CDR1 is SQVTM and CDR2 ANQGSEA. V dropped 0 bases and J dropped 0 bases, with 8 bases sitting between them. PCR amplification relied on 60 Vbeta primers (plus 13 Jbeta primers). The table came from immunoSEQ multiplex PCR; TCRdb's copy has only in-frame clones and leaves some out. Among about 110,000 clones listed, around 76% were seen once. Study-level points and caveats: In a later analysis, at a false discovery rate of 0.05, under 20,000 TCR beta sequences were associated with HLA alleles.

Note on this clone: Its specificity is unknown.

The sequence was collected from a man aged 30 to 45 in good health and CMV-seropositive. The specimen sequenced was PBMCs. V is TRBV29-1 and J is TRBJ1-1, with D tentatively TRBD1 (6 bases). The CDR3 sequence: CSVEETGLNTEAFF. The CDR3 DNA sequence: TGCAGCGTTGAAGAGACAGGATTGAACACTGAAGCTTTCTTT.